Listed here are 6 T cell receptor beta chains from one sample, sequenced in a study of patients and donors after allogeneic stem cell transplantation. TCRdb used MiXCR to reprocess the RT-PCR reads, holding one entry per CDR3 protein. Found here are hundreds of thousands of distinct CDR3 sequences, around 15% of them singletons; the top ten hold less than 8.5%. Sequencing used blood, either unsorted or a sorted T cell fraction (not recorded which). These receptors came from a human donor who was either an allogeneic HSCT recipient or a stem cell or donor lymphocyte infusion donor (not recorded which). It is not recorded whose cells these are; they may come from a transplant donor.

The CDR3 nucleotides read TGTGCCAGCAGAAAAGGGGGGATACTTAATGAAAAACTGTTTTTT. Translation gives CASRKGGILNEKLFF. The chain joins TRBV21-1 to TRBJ1-4; no DNA check was done on the table's D call, TRBD1. TRBV21-1 has pseudogene status. The CDR3 sequence is 15 residues long.

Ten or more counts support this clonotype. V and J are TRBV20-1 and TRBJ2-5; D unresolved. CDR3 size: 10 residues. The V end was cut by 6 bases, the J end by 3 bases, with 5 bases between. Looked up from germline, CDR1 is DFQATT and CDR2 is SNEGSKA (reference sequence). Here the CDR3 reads CSANKETQYF. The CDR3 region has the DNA TGCAGTGCGAATAAAGAGACCCAGTACTTC.

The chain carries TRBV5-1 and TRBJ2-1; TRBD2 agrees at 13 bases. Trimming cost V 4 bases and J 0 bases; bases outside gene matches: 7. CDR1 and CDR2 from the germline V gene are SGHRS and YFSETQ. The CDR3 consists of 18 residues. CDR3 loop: CASSAGLAGAFSYNEQFF. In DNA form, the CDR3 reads TGCGCCAGCAGCGCAGGACTAGCGGGGGCCTTCTCCTACAATGAGCAGTTCTTC.

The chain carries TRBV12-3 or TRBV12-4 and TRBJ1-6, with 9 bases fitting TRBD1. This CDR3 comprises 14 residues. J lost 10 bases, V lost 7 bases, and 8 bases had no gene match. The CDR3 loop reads CASTTQGAKSPLHF. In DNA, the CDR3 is TGTGCCAGCACCACACAGGGGGCAAAGTCACCCCTCCACTTT.

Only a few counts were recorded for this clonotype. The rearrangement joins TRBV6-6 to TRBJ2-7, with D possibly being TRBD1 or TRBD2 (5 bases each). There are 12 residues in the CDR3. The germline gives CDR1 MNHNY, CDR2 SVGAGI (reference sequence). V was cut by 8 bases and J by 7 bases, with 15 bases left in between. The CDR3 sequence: CASGGPPGEQYF. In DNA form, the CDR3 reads TGTGCCAGCGGGGGTCCCCCGGGAGAGCAGTACTTC.

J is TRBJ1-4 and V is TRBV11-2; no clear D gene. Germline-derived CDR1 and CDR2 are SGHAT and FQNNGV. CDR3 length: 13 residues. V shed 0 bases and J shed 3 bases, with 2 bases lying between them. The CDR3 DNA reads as TGTGCCAGCAGCTTAGATCCTAATGAAAAACTGTTTTTT. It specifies CASSLDPNEKLFF. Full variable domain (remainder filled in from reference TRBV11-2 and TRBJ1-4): EAGVAQSPRYKIIEKRQSVAFWCNPISGHATLYWYQQILGQGPKLLIQFQNNGVVDDSQLPKDRFSAERLKGVDSTLKIQPAKLEDSAVYLCASSLDPNEKLFFGSGTQLSVL.